These 32 T cell receptor beta chains were sequenced from one sample in a study of quantifying T cell responses using KT2 cells. Study overall: RNA was reverse transcribed with TCR alpha and beta constant-region primers.

Each cDNA got a UMI-containing oligo ligated at its 3' end. An equimolar mix of RC1.1 and RC1.2 primed the beta chain across TRBC1 and TRBC2. TCRdb redid the calling of the UMI-ligation and nested PCR reads with MiXCR, one entry per CDR3 protein. The sample includes over 40,000 distinct CDR3 sequences, around 10% of them seen just once. The sample comprised PBMCs spiked with cells of the T cell clone KT2. The receptors here all came from a human donor.

This clonotype was counted ten times or more. The chain carries TRBV12-3 or TRBV12-4 and TRBJ2-7, with TRBD1 matching 7 bases. The V segment lost 2 bases and the J segment 7 bases; nucleotides outside the gene matches: 14. The CDR3 is 16 amino acids. The CDR3 DNA follows: TGTGCCAGCAGTTTAAACGAAAGGGGGCCTTGGGAAGAGCAGTACTTC. Translated, it gives CASSLNERGPWEEQYF.

This clonotype was detected many times. This chain connects TRBV4-1 to TRBJ1-5; D is unresolved. The CDR3 length is 14 residues. Germline-derived CDR1 and CDR2 are MGHRA and YSYEKL. V was cut by 1 base and J by 0 bases, with 4 bases left in between. The CDR3 reads CASSQVGSNQPQHF. The CDR3 DNA sequence: TGCGCCAGCAGCCAAGTCGGTAGCAATCAGCCCCAGCATTTT.

The chain recombines TRBV15 with TRBJ1-1; TRBD1 aligns across 8 bases. This CDR3 is built from 15 residues. CDR1 LNHNV and CDR2 YYDKDF come from the germline V gene (reference sequence). J gave up 2 bases and V 0 bases, and 2 bases lay outside the gene matches. The CDR3 spells CATSREDRANTEAFF. Written as DNA, the CDR3 is TGTGCCACCAGCAGAGAGGACAGGGCCAACACTGAAGCTTTCTTT.

This clonotype was recorded at least ten times. The chain couples TRBV20-1 to TRBJ2-5, with D possibly TRBD1 on 6 matching bases. V shed 2 bases and J shed 0 bases, with 10 bases lying between them. CDR1 and CDR2 (germline): DFQATT, SNEGSKA (reference sequence). The CDR3 runs to 14 residues. The CDR3 nucleotides are TGCAGTGCTAGACCTCAGGGGAACCAAGAGACCCAGTACTTC. Translating gives CSARPQGNQETQYF.

This chain joins TRBV20-1 and TRBJ1-3; D not certain. The CDR3 has 16 amino acids. The V and J ends lost 4 bases and 0 bases respectively, with 16 bases between them. Per the germline V gene, CDR1 is DFQATT and CDR2 is SNEGSKA (reference sequence). The CDR3 is CSAILLRSPSGNTIYF. The CDR3 DNA sequence: TGCAGTGCTATTCTATTGAGATCCCCCTCTGGAAACACCATATATTTT.

At least ten counts were recorded for this clonotype. This rearrangement joins TRBV27 to TRBJ2-1; a weak D match, TRBD2 (5 bases). This CDR3 has 16 residues. The germline V and J ends were trimmed by 1 base and 4 bases, with 14 bases remaining between them. Germline-derived CDR1 and CDR2 are MNHEY and SMNVEV (reference sequence). In DNA form, the CDR3 reads TGTGCCAGCAGTTTATGGCCAGCGGAAACGTACAATGAGCAGTTCTTC. As protein: CASSLWPAETYNEQFF.

This chain links TRBV20-1 with TRBJ2-7; 9 nucleotides agree with TRBD2. Germline CDR1 is DFQATT and CDR2 is SNEGSKA (reference sequence). This CDR3 has 16 amino acids. The V gene end was trimmed by 0 bases and the J gene end by 2 bases; junction bases not matched to a gene: 8. The CDR3 region has the DNA TGCAGTGCTAGAGATGTACTAGCGGGTGCTACCTACGAGCAGTACTTC. Amino acid sequence: CSARDVLAGATYEQYF.

The V gene is TRBV29-1, the J gene TRBJ1-3; possibly TRBD1 for D (6 bases). Germline loops: CDR1 SQVTM, CDR2 ANQGSEA. Between the trimmed V and J ends, which lost 6 bases and 2 bases, there was a span of 14 bases. The CDR3 spans 14 residues. CDR3 in DNA: TGCAGCGTCGCGGACAGACGAGCTGGAAACACCATATATTTT. Protein product: CSVADRRAGNTIYF.

V and J are TRBV6-2 or TRBV6-3 and TRBJ2-7; 12 nucleotides match TRBD2. CDR1 and CDR2 from the germline V gene are MNHEY and SVGEGT. This CDR3 has 13 amino acids. With 5 bases clipped from V and 12 bases from J, the junction kept 8 bases outside the gene matches. Written as DNA, the CDR3 is TGTGCCAGCAGTAGCCGCGGACTAGCGGGACTGTACTTC. Protein sequence: CASSSRGLAGLYF.

This clonotype was counted many times. The rearrangement links TRBV6-6 to TRBJ1-2; TRBD1 is a possible D gene (5 bases). Looked up from germline, CDR1 is MNHNY and CDR2 is SVGAGI (reference sequence). V was clipped by 7 bases and J by 3 bases, with 12 bases between them. The CDR3 totals 13 residues. The CDR3 region is CASNGRGDYGYTF. CDR3 in DNA: TGTGCCAGCAATGGAAGGGGAGACTATGGCTACACCTTC.

This clonotype was counted at least ten times. The chain joins TRBV10-3 to TRBJ2-7, with 7 bases aligning to TRBD2. The CDR3 is 14 amino acids. After removal of 3 bases from V and 0 bases from J, the junction contained 2 bases not matched to a gene. Germline CDR1 reads ENHRY; CDR2 reads SYGVKD. In DNA, the CDR3 is TGTGCCATCAGTGACCTAGCGGACTCCTACGAGCAGTACTTC. It encodes CAISDLADSYEQYF.

The genes are TRBV11-2 and TRBJ2-1; 11 nucleotides match TRBD2. From germline, CDR1 is SGHAT and CDR2 FQNNGV. J lost 9 bases, V lost 3 bases, and 10 bases had no gene match. CDR3 length: 16 residues. CDR3 nucleotides: TGTGCCAGCAGCTTTTTGACTAGCGGGGTTTGGAGTGAGCAGTTCTTC. Encoded protein: CASSFLTSGVWSEQFF. Full variable domain (missing parts from reference TRBV11-2 and TRBJ2-1): EAGVAQSPRYKIIEKRQSVAFWCNPISGHATLYWYQQILGQGPKLLIQFQNNGVVDDSQLPKDRFSAERLKGVDSTLKIQPAKLEDSAVYLCASSFLTSGVWSEQFFGPGTRLTVL.

There are a few counts of this clonotype. This chain's CDR3 is CASRGLFNEKLFF. The CDR3, as DNA: TGTGCCAGCAGGGGGTTGTTTAATGAAAAACTGTTTTTT. The V and J genes are TRBV6-5 and TRBJ1-4; no clear D gene. V lost 6 bases, J lost 4 bases, and 9 bases lay in between. CDR1 is MNHEY and CDR2 is SVGAGI in the germline V gene. This CDR3 is 13 amino acids long.

In DNA, the CDR3 is TGTGCCAGCAGCTTAGGTTCCTTGCCGGGACAGGGTGTGAATGAGCAGTTCTTC. Protein sequence: CASSLGSLPGQGVNEQFF. The V and J genes are TRBV7-8 and TRBJ2-1, with 9 bases identical to TRBD1. Germline CDR1 is SGHVS and CDR2 is FQNEAQ. The J segment lost 7 bases and the V segment lost 1 base, leaving 14 bases of the junction unmatched. CDR3 length: 18 residues. The variable domain in full, with the rest retrieved from reference TRBV7-8 and TRBJ2-1, is GAGVSQSPRYKVAKRGQDVALRCDPISGHVSLFWYQQALGQGPEFLTYFQNEAQLDKSGLPSDRFFAERPEGSVSTLKIQRTQQEDSAVYLCASSLGSLPGQGVNEQFFGPGTRLTVL.

The gene calls are TRBV28 and TRBJ2-5; D is perhaps TRBD1 or TRBD2 (5 bases each). The V gene lost 5 bases and the J gene lost 4 bases, with 11 bases spanning the gap. This CDR3 has 13 residues. Germline CDR1 and CDR2: MDHEN and SYDVKM. CDR3 amino acids: CASSTPGTETQYF. The CDR3 DNA reads TGTGCCAGCAGTACCCCCGGGACAGAGACCCAGTACTTC.

Comments on this clonotype: A much larger clone is a single base away; this may be a read error. The chain links TRBV12-3 or TRBV12-4 to TRBJ2-3, with D possibly TRBD1 on 5 matching bases. This CDR3 spans 12 amino acids. The V gene lost 6 bases and the J gene lost 5 bases, with 9 bases spanning the gap. CDR3 sequence reads: CASRIRGDTQYF. CDR3 DNA sequence: TGTGCCAGCAGGATTAGGGGAGATACGCAGTATTTT.

This clonotype was recorded many times. The chain recombines TRBV7-9 with TRBJ2-3, with a possible D match to TRBD2 (6 bases). CDR1 is SEHNR and CDR2 is FQNEAQ in the germline V gene (reference sequence). The CDR3 is 14 residues long. The V gene lost 3 bases and the J gene lost 4 bases, with 11 bases spanning the gap. The CDR3 nucleotides are TGTGCCAGCAGCTTGGGACTCACAGCAGATACGCAGTATTTT. Its protein product is CASSLGLTADTQYF.

At least ten counts were recorded for this clonotype. J is TRBJ2-6 and V is TRBV12-3 or TRBV12-4, with D unresolved. Trimming took 6 bases from V and 0 from J, leaving 3 bases between them. The CDR3 has 13 residues. In nucleotides, the CDR3 is TGTGCCAGCAGAAACTCTGGGGCCAACGTCCTGACTTTC. Amino acid sequence: CASRNSGANVLTF.

This clonotype turned up a few times. This chain links TRBV6-1 with TRBJ1-4, with D perhaps TRBD1 (5 bases). This CDR3 contains 15 residues. CDR1 and CDR2 from the germline V gene are MNHNS and SASEGT. V lost 8 bases, J lost 7 bases, and 20 bases lay in between. In DNA, the CDR3 is TGTGCCAGCGCCCCGATGGGCAGGGCCAGTGAAAAACTGTTTTTT. It yields the protein CASAPMGRASEKLFF.

The rearrangement uses TRBV6-6 and TRBJ1-2, with 8 bases matching TRBD1. CDR3 length: 14 residues. The V gene end was trimmed by 2 bases and the J gene end by 7 bases; junction bases not matched to a gene: 6. CDR1 and CDR2 (germline): MNHNY, SVGAGI (reference sequence). Here the CDR3 reads CASSYQGAVAGYTF. The CDR3 bases are TGTGCCAGCAGTTACCAGGGGGCGGTTGCTGGCTACACCTTC.

This clonotype appeared many times. V is TRBV7-8 and J is TRBJ2-5; no firm D call. The V end was cut by 5 bases, the J end by 4 bases, with 26 bases between. The length of the CDR3 is 18 residues. CDR1 is SGHVS, CDR2 FQNEAQ, per germline. CDR3: CASSVGPTPSPVAETQYF. The CDR3 DNA reads as TGTGCCAGCAGCGTAGGCCCCACTCCGTCCCCAGTGGCAGAGACCCAGTACTTC.

The V and J genes are TRBV4-1 and TRBJ1-5; 7 bases line up with TRBD1. This CDR3 is 14 amino acids long. Trimming took 1 base from V and 9 from J; bases not matched to a gene: 6. Germline V gene lookup returns CDR1 MGHRA and CDR2 YSYEKL. Written as DNA, the CDR3 is TGCGCCAGCAGCCAAGTCCAGGGGGAATTGCCCCAGCATTTT. This gives the protein CASSQVQGELPQHF.

This clonotype was observed many times. V usage is TRBV7-2 and J usage is TRBJ2-7; the D call may be TRBD1 or TRBD2 (7 bases each). Trimming removed 3 bases at V and 2 bases at J, with 11 bases between. Germline V gives CDR1 SGHTA, CDR2 FQGNSA. The CDR3 is 14 residues long. CDR3 amino acids: CASSLTGRAYEQYF. The DNA of the CDR3 is TGTGCCAGCAGCTTGACAGGGAGGGCCTACGAGCAGTACTTC.

This clonotype has a handful of counts. The rearrangement links TRBV25-1 to TRBJ2-1, with TRBD1 identical over 7 bases. V dropped 1 base and J dropped 0; count of bases not matched to a gene: 6. CDR1 is MGHDK, CDR2 SYGVNS, per germline. This CDR3 is 17 amino acids long. In DNA, the CDR3 is TGTGCCAGCAGTGAATGGAGACAGGGCAGCTCCTACAATGAGCAGTTCTTC. Translation gives CASSEWRQGSSYNEQFF.

The chain combines TRBV12-3 or TRBV12-4 with TRBJ1-1; D may be TRBD1 (6 bases). Trimming took off 8 bases at V and 4 bases at J, with 17 bases between the two ends. The CDR3 covers 14 residues. Written as DNA, the CDR3 is TGTGCCAGCTTGTATTCCCTGACAGGCACTGAAGCTTTCTTT. Protein sequence: CASLYSLTGTEAFF.

Ten or more counts support this clonotype. CDR3 loop: CSAVDRAAYEQYF. CDR3 DNA sequence: TGCAGTGCCGTCGACAGGGCAGCCTACGAGCAGTACTTC. The chain uses TRBV20-1 and TRBJ2-7; 7 nucleotides agree with TRBD1. Trimming at V came to 6 bases and at J to 2 bases, leaving 7 bases not matched to a gene. The CDR3 spans 13 residues. Per the germline V gene, CDR1 is DFQATT and CDR2 is SNEGSKA (reference sequence).

A few counts support this clonotype. The chain combines TRBV20-1 with TRBJ2-3, with 9 positions matching TRBD1. From germline, CDR1 is DFQATT and CDR2 SNEGSKA (reference sequence). The ends lost 3 bases at V and 6 bases at J; junction bases unmatched: 10. The CDR3 runs to 15 residues. The CDR3 loop is CSASSGQGLGDTQYF. Here the CDR3 DNA reads TGCAGTGCTAGTAGCGGACAGGGGTTAGGGGATACGCAGTATTTT.

Ten or more counts support this clonotype. V gene TRBV6-5 combines with J gene TRBJ1-1; D is ambiguous. Germline-derived CDR1 and CDR2 are MNHEY and SVGAGI. This CDR3 is 13 amino acids long. Trimming stripped 0 bases from V and 1 base from J, with 3 bases between. This CDR3 is CASSYSKNTEAFF. DNA for the CDR3: TGTGCCAGCAGTTACTCGAAGAACACTGAAGCTTTCTTT.

This clonotype showed up just a few times. V gene TRBV27 combines with J gene TRBJ2-1, with a possible D match to TRBD2 (6 bases). This CDR3 is 15 amino acids long. The V end was cut by 2 bases, the J end by 0 bases, with 8 bases between. Germline lookup yields CDR1 MNHEY and CDR2 SMNVEV (reference sequence). CDR3 sequence (DNA): TGTGCCAGCAGTTTAGTAGCGGCCTCCTACAATGAGCAGTTCTTC. Amino acid sequence: CASSLVAASYNEQFF.

This clonotype was recorded many times. The chain has TRBV6-2 or TRBV6-3 and TRBJ2-1; no clear D gene. Trimming removed 7 bases at V and 2 bases at J, with 15 bases between. Germline V gene data show CDR1 as MNHEY and CDR2 as SVGEGT. CDR3 length: 15 residues. The CDR3 DNA is TGTGCCAGCACCGCCCGGGTCGAGACCTACAATGAGCAGTTCTTC. Its translation is CASTARVETYNEQFF.

This clonotype was seen many times. V and J are TRBV12-3 or TRBV12-4 and TRBJ2-1, with TRBD2 matching over 15 bases. The length of the CDR3 is 15 residues. J was trimmed by 7 bases and V by 4 bases; bases with no gene match: 2. CDR3 amino acids: CASSWGTSGGNEQFF. The DNA for the CDR3 is TGTGCCAGCAGTTGGGGGACTAGCGGGGGGAATGAGCAGTTCTTC.

This clonotype has more than one count but fewer than ten. This rearrangement joins TRBV7-8 to TRBJ2-7; the match to TRBD1 covers 9 bases. There are 14 residues in the CDR3. V lost 5 bases to trimming and J lost 2 bases; unmatched junction nucleotides: 4. Germline values: CDR1 SGHVS, CDR2 FQNEAQ. The CDR3 loop reads CASSLRDRAYEQYF. CDR3 sequence (DNA): TGTGCCAGCAGCCTTCGGGACAGGGCCTACGAGCAGTACTTC.